This TCR beta chain comes out of a study of cytomegalovirus exposure and HLA in healthy donors. Overall study: Counted in an early data release were tens of millions of unique TCRs from HLA-typed donors. Study results and caveats: Reports showed the classifier diagnosing cytomegalovirus status with high specificity and sensitivity. V- and J-gene trimming in TCR beta was tied to a missense DCLRE1C variant by an analysis performed later. The study labeled 170 or so TCR beta chains cytomegalovirus-associated.

There are 14 residues in the CDR3. Germline assignment: CDR1 WNHNN and CDR2 SYGVQD (reference sequence). The germline V and J ends were trimmed by 8 bases and 2 bases, with 14 bases remaining between them. Primers included in the PCR were 60 Vbeta and 13 Jbeta primers. TCRdb's copy holds only in-frame clones and misses some; the assay was immunoSEQ multiplex PCR. Among approximately 210,000 clones listed, roughly 82% were seen once. For this clone: Its specificity is not known.

The sequencing sample was made of PBMCs. The clonotype was recovered from a man between 35 and 55 years old in good health and CMV-seropositive. The chain couples TRBV10-1 to TRBJ2-3; a possible D gene is TRBD1 (7 bases). The CDR3 is CASRGTELTDTQYF. CDR3 DNA: TGCGCCAGCCGCGGGACAGAACTCACAGATACGCAGTATTTT.